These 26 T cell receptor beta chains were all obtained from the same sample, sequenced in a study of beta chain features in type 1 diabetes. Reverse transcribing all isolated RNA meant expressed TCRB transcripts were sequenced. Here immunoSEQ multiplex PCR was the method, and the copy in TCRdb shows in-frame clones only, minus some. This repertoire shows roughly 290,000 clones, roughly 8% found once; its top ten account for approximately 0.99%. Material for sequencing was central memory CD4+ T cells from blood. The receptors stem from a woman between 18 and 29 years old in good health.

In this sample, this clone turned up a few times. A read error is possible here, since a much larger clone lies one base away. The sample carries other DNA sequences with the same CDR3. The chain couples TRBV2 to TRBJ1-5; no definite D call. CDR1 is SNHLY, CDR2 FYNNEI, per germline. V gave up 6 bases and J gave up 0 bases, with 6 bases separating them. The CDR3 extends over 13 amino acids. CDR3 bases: TGTGCCAGCAGGACGGATAGCAATCAGCCCCAGCATTTT. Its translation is CASRTDSNQPQHF. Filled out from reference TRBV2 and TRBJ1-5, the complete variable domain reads EPEVTQTPSHQVTQMGQEVILRCVPISNHLYFYWYRQILGQKVEFLVSFYNNEISEKSEIFDDQFSVERPDGSNFTLKIRSTKLEDSAMYFCASRTDSNQPQHFGDGTRLSIL.

The CDR3, as DNA: TGTGCCAGCACCCGTAGCGGGAGGGCGGAGACCCAGTACTTC. Protein product: CASTRSGRAETQYF. The genes are TRBV7-2 and TRBJ2-5; 11 nucleotides align to TRBD2. With 7 bases clipped from V and 5 bases from J, the junction kept 6 bases outside the gene matches. Looked up from germline, CDR1 is SGHTA and CDR2 is FQGNSA. The CDR3 totals 14 residues.

CDR3 sequence reads: CASSTQTDTEQYF. CDR3 DNA sequence: TGTGCCAGCAGCACCCAGACAGATACTGAGCAGTACTTC. The chain is built from TRBV5-4 and TRBJ2-5, with D perhaps TRBD1 (5 bases). Looked up from germline, CDR1 is SGHNT and CDR2 is YYREEE (reference sequence). This CDR3 spans 13 amino acids. Trimming cost V 4 bases and J 11 bases, with 18 bases left between them.

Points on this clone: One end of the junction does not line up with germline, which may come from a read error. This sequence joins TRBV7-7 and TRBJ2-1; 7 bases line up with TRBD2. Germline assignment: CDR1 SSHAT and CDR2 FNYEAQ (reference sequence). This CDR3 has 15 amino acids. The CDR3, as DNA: TGTGCTAGCAGCTTACCCGGGACTAAATACAATGAGCAGTTCTTC. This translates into CASSLPGTKYNEQFF. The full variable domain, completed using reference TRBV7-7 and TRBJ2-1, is GAGVSQSPRYKVTKRGQDVTLRCDPISSHATLYWYQQALGQGPEFLTYFNYEAQPDKSGLPSDRFSAERPEGSISTLTIQRTEQRDSAMYRCASSLPGTKYNEQFFGPGTRLTVL.

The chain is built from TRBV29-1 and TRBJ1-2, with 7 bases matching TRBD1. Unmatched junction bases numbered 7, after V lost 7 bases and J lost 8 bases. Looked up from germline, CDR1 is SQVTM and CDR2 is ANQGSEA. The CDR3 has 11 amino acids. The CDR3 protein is CSALGQEGYTF. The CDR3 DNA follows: TGCAGCGCCCTCGGACAGGAAGGCTACACCTTC.

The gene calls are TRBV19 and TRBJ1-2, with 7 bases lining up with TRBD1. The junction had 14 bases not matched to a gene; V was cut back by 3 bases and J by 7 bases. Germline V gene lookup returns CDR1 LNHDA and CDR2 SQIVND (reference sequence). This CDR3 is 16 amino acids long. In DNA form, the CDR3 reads TGTGCCAGTAGTATGACCATCACAGGGGAGGGCTCTGGCTACACCTTC. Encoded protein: CASSMTITGEGSGYTF.

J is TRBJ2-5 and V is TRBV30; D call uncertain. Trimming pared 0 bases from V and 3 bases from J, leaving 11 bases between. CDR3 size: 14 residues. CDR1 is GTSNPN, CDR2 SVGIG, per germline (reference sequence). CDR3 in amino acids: CAWSVQRKKETQYF. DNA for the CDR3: TGTGCCTGGAGTGTTCAGCGTAAAAAAGAGACCCAGTACTTC.

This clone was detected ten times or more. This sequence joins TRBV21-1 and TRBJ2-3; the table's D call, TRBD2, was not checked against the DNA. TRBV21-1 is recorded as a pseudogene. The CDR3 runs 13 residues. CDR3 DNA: TGTGCCAGCAGCGCCCACTCCACAGATACGCAGTATTTT. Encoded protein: CASSAHSTDTQYF.

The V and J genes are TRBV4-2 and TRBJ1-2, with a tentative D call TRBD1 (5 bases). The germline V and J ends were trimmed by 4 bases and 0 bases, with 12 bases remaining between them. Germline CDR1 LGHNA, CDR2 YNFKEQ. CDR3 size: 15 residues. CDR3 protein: CASSPWGRPNYGYTF. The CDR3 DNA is TGTGCCAGCAGCCCTTGGGGACGGCCTAACTATGGCTACACCTTC.

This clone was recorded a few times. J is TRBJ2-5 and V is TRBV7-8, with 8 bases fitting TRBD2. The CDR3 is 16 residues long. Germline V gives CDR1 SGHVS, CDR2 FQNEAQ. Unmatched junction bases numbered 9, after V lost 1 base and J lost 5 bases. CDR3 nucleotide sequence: TGTGCCAGCAGCTTAGTCCTTGCGGGGGGCGCGGAGACCCAGTACTTC. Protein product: CASSLVLAGGAETQYF.

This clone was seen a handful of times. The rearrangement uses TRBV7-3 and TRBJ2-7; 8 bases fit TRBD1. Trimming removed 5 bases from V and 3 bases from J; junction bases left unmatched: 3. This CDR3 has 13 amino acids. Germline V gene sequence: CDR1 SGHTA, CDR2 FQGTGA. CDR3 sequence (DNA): TGTGCCAGCAGCGGACAGGGAGGCTACGAGCAGTACTTC. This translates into CASSGQGGYEQYF.

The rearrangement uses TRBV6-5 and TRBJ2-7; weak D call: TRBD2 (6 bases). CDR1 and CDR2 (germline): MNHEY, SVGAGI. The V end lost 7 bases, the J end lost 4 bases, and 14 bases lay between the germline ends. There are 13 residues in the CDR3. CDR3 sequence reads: CASTPRGFYEQYF. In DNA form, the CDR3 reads TGTGCCAGCACCCCCCGGGGGTTTTACGAGCAGTACTTC.

The CDR3 loop reads CASSVGPAGTNEQFF. The CDR3 DNA reads as TGTGCCAGCAGCGTAGGACCAGCGGGAACCAATGAGCAGTTCTTC. The chain employs TRBV9 and TRBJ2-1, with TRBD2 matching over 7 bases. The V gene's germline CDR1 is SGDLS and CDR2 YYNGEE. The trim removed 0 bases at V and 6 bases at J, leaving 6 bases unmatched. The CDR3 runs to 15 residues.

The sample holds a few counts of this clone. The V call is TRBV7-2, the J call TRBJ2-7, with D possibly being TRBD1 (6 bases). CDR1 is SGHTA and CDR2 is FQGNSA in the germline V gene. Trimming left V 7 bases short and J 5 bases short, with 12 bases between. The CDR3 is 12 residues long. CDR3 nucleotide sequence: TGTGCCAGCACCAATAGGGGGAACGAGCAGTACTTC. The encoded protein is CASTNRGNEQYF.

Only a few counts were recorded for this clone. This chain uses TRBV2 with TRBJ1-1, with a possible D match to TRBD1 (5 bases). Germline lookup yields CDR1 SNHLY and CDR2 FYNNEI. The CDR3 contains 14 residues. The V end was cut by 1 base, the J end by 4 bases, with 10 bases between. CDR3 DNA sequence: TGTGCCAGCAGTGAAGAGGGCAGGGCCACTGAAGCTTTCTTT. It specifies CASSEEGRATEAFF. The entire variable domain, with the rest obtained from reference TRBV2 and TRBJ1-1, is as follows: EPEVTQTPSHQVTQMGQEVILRCVPISNHLYFYWYRQILGQKVEFLVSFYNNEISEKSEIFDDQFSVERPDGSNFTLKIRSTKLEDSAMYFCASSEEGRATEAFFGQGTRLTVV.

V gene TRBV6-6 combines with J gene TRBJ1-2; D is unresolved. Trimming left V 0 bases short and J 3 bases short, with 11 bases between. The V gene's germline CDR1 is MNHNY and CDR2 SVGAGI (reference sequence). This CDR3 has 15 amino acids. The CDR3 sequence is CASSYSSVGDYGYTF. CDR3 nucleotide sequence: TGTGCCAGCAGTTACTCCTCTGTGGGCGACTATGGCTACACCTTC.

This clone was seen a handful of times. For the CDR3, the DNA is TGTGCCAGCAGCCGACCCCGGACAGGCGATATCACAGATACGCAGTATTTT. It translates to CASSRPRTGDITDTQYF. The V gene is TRBV5-6, the J gene TRBJ2-3; TRBD1 matches at 7 bases. There are 17 residues in the CDR3. With 4 bases clipped from V and 2 bases from J, the junction kept 13 bases outside the gene matches. CDR1 is SGHDT, CDR2 YYEEEE, per germline.

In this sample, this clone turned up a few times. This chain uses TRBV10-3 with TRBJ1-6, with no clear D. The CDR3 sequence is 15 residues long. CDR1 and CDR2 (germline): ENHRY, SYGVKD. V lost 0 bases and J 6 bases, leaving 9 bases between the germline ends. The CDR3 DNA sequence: TGTGCCATCAGTGAGTCGACCAGTTTTAATTCACCCCTCCACTTT. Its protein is CAISESTSFNSPLHF.

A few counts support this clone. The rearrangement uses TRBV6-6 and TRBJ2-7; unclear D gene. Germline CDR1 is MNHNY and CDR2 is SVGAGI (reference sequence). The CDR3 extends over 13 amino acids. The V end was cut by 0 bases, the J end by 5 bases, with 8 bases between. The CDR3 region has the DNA TGTGCCAGCAGTTACTCGGCCCTCAACGAGCAGTACTTC. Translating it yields CASSYSALNEQYF.

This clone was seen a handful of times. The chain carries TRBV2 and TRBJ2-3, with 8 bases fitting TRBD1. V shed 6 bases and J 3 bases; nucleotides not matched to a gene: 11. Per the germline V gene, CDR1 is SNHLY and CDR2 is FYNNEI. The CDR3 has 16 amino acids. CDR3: CASRKDRGRGTDTQYF. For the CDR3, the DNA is TGTGCCAGCAGAAAAGACAGGGGAAGGGGTACAGATACGCAGTATTTT.

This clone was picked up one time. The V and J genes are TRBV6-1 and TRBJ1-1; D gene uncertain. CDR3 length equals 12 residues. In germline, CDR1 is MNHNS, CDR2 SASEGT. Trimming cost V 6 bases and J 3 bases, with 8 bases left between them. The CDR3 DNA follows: TGTGCCAGCAGCGTCTCCGACACTGAAGCTTTCTTT. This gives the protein CASSVSDTEAFF.

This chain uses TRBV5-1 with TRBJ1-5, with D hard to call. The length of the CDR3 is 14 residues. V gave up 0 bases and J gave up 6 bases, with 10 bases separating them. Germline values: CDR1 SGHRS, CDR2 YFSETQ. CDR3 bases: TGCGCCAGCAGCTTGGGTCCTGAATCTCAGCCCCAGCATTTT. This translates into CASSLGPESQPQHF.

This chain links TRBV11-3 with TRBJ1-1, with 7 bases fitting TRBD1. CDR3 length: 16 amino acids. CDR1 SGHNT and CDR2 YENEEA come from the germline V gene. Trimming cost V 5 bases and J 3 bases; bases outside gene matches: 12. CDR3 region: CASSRPQGTVDTEAFF. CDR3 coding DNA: TGTGCCAGCAGCCGTCCCCAGGGGACAGTAGACACTGAAGCTTTCTTT.

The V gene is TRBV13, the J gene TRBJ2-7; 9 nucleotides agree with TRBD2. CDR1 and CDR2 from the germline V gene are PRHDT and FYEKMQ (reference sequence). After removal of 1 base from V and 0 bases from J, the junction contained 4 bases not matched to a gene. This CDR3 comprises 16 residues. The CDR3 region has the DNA TGTGCCAGCAGCTTAGTAGCGGGAGCTGGCTCCTACGAGCAGTACTTC. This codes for CASSLVAGAGSYEQYF.

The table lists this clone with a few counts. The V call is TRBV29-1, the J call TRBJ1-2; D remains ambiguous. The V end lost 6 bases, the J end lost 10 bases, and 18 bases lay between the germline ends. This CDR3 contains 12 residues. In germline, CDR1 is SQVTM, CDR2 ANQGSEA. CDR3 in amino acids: CSVGAGWGPYTF. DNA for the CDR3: TGCAGCGTAGGAGCGGGGTGGGGTCCCTACACCTTC.

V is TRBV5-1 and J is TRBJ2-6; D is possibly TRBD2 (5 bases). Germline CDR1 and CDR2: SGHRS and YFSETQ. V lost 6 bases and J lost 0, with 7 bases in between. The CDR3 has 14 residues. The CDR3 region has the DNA TGCGCCAGCATGGGGAGCTCTGGGGCCAACGTCCTGACTTTC. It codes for CASMGSSGANVLTF.